Described below is a single T cell receptor beta chain sequence and its context. V shed 6 bases, J shed 1 base, and the junction held 2 bases outside the gene matches. The CDR3 contains 14 residues. Germline-derived CDR1 and CDR2 are SGHTA and FQGTGA. The data derive from a study of T cell changes during pregnancy in multiple sclerosis. Using immunoSEQ multiplex PCR, the repertoire was profiled, and TCRdb retains in-frame clones only, with some absent. The data hold about 39,000 clones, with 90% to 95% observed a single time. The material was peripheral blood, obtained in the third trimester of pregnancy. This chain links TRBV7-3 with TRBJ2-2; 7 bases agree with TRBD2. This sequence was found in a female donor with multiple sclerosis, enrolled in a pregnancy study. This CDR3 reads CASRGTMNTGELFF. CDR3 nucleotide sequence: TGTGCCAGCAGGGGGACTATGAACACCGGGGAGCTGTTTTTT.